This T cell receptor beta chain was captured in a study of blood T cell repertoires in COVID-19 (dated by TCRdb to 2018 to 2021). For context, the study as a whole: Samples from collaborators originated in the United States, Italy and Spain and spanned both the acute and convalescent phases of COVID-19. The material from the prospective study consisted of cDNA or gDNA derived from T cells, B-cell-depleted T cells, or PBMCs. Subjects who had been exposed to COVID-19, were actively infected with it, or had recovered from it provided the deeply sampled blood TCRbeta repertoires that made up the dataset. The repertoires were released in a freely available public database intended as a resource for research on the immune response to SARS-CoV-2. Samples were obtained from the ongoing ImmuneRACE study (first 160 participants) and from 950 to 1,500 subjects provided by 6 global collaborators. A de-identified subject ID, COVID-19 status, age in years and sex were almost always included in the sample metadata. Where available, HLA class I and class II types were taken from metadata supplied by the sample provider and were not determined by assay-based typing.

The immunoSEQ Assay, a bias-controlled multiplex PCR, was used to amplify TCRbeta CDR3 regions from genomic DNA. The authors' pipeline ran thus. Nucleated cell counts per sample were estimated from amplification of reference gene primers within the assay. Sequence reads were collapsed and filtered to measure the absolute abundance of every unique TCRbeta CDR3 rearrangement. For each sample, productive Simpson clonality was calculated as the square root of Simpson's diversity index across productive rearrangements. TCRdb provides this immuneACCESS table in a form limited to in-frame rearrangements. Some clones are lacking; in checked studies, under half of them reflect an unresolved V gene, and why the rest are absent is not known. That table is the source of V, J and clone size, and D and trimming were worked out from the DNA. The sample table holds 400,000 to 450,000 clones, of which 86% were seen once. The top ten clonotypes cover approximately 1.4% of the sample.

With respect to this clone: Its antigen target is currently unknown. No base qualities exist here, and no much larger clone lies one base off it.

Each collaborating institution followed its own protocols to collect whole blood in K2EDTA tubes. Collaborator samples were shipped for TCRbeta analysis as frozen whole blood, isolated PBMCs, or DNA extracted from either sample type. Unmatched junction bases come to 5, with V trimmed by 4 bases and J by 2 bases. From cysteine to phenylalanine, the CDR3 is 14 amino acids long. The read is trimmed to its CDR3 DNA, 42 bases read in frame from base 1. The CDR1 and CDR2 encoded by the germline V gene (reference sequence) are SGHNT and YYREEE. Results the study describes overall, beyond this receptor: Clinical and demographic metadata were provided uncurated, with the amount varying by source and participant.

The chain is assembled from TRBV5-4 and TRBJ1-2; TRBD1 agrees with 7 junctional bases. The origin of this receptor is a woman between 25 and 40 years old with active or convalescent COVID-19. The source material was peripheral blood. The nucleotide sequence is given as TGTGCCAGCAGCACCGGGACAGCCAACTATGGCTACACCTTC. It encodes CASSTGTANYGYTF.